One and the same sample provided the 3 T cell receptor beta chains below, sequenced in a study of cytomegalovirus exposure and HLA in healthy donors. PCR used 60 Vbeta primers and 13 Jbeta primers. This table comes from immunoSEQ multiplex PCR, and its TCRdb copy is limited to in-frame clones, with some not included. The sample contains roughly 250,000 clones, just over 70% of which appear only once. The sequenced sample consisted of PBMCs. The receptors shown here come from a female donor in good health and CMV-seronegative.

This clone came up a few times. The V gene is TRBV28, the J gene TRBJ1-2; the D gene is possibly TRBD1 (5 bases). CDR1 is MDHEN and CDR2 is SYDVKM in the germline V gene. Trimming took off 7 bases at V and 0 bases at J, with 21 bases between the two ends. The CDR3 is 17 residues long. CDR3 nucleotides: TGTGCCAGCACGGGTGGAGACAGACCCCTCACTAACTATGGCTACACCTTC. Protein sequence: CASTGGDRPLTNYGYTF.

This clone was observed a single time. The chain links TRBV6-5 to TRBJ2-7, with 8 nucleotides matching TRBD1. The CDR3 has 13 residues. Germline assignment: CDR1 MNHEY and CDR2 SVGAGI. Losses at the gene ends were 2 bases for V and 6 bases for J; bases not matched to a gene: 3. The CDR3 spells CASSYTGQGEQYF. As DNA, the CDR3 is TGTGCCAGCAGTTACACTGGACAGGGCGAGCAGTACTTC.

The J gene is TRBJ1-1, the V gene TRBV15; no firm D call. The CDR3 loop spans 13 amino acids. The germline CDR1 and CDR2 sequences are LNHNV and YYDKDF (reference sequence). Trimming removed 0 bases at V and 8 bases at J, with 10 bases between. The CDR3 sequence is CATSRDQAWEAFF. In DNA form, the CDR3 reads TGTGCCACCAGCAGAGATCAGGCGTGGGAAGCTTTCTTT. The full variable domain, with the rest looked up from reference TRBV15 and TRBJ1-1, is DAMVIQNPRYQVTQFGKPVTLSCSQTLNHNVMYWYQQKSSQAPKLLFHYYDKDFNNEADTPDNFQSRRPNTSFCFLDIRSPGLGDTAMYLCATSRDQAWEAFFGQGTRLTVV.